This TCR beta chain was recovered during a study of blood T cell repertoires in COVID-19. Study background: Both acute and convalescent COVID-19 samples were obtained from the United States, Italy and Spain.

Authors' methods: It was from reference gene primer amplification that nucleated cell counts were estimated. Sequencing was performed with immunoSEQ multiplex PCR; in TCRdb, only in-frame clones are kept and a portion is missing. V and J calls and clone size are copied from that table; D and trimming were computed from the DNA. Here the sample spans 140,000 to 150,000 clones, about 87% being singletons. Germline V CDR1 and CDR2: MDHEN, SYDVKM. CDR3 length: 13 amino acids. The V gene lost 6 bases and the J gene lost 7 bases, with 13 bases spanning the gap. This receptor was obtained from a human donor in a cohort sampled during active COVID-19. The rearrangement uses TRBV28 and TRBJ1-5, with a possible D match to TRBD1 (6 bases). Sequences were obtained from peripheral blood. The CDR3 sequence is CASSADRIQPQHF. CDR3 coding DNA: TGTGCCAGCAGCGCGGACAGAATCCAGCCCCAGCATTTT.